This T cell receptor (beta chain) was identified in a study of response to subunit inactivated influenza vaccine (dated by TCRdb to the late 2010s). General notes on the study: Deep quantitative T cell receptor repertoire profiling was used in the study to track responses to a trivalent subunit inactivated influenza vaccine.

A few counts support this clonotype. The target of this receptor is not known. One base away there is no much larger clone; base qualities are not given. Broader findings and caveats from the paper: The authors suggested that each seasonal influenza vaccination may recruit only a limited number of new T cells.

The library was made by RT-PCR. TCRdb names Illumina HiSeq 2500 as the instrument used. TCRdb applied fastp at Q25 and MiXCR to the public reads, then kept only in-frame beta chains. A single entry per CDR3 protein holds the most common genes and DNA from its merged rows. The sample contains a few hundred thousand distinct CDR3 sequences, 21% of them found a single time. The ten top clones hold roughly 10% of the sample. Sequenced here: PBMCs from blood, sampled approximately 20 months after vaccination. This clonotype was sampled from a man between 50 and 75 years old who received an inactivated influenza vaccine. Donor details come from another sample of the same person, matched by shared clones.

The CDR3 protein: CASSPGTRNQPQHF. The nucleotide sequence reads as follows: TGTGCCAGCAGTCCCGGGACGAGAAATCAGCCCCAGCATTTT. The sequence joins TRBV12-3 or TRBV12-4 to TRBJ1-5, with a weak D call of TRBD1 (5 bases match). A distance of 12 bases separates the germline ends of V and J, which lose 5 bases and 4 bases respectively. Spanning cysteine to phenylalanine, the CDR3 consists of 14 amino acids. Only the CDR3 part of the read is kept: 42 bases, read in frame from the first base.